Detailed here is one TCR beta chain. The antigen remains undetermined. This sample was included in a study of shared clonotypes between healthy human individuals. Notes on the study in general: Around 4.9% of naive CD4 clonotypes were shared across several donors.

The method was immunoSEQ multiplex PCR; TCRdb's version includes in-frame clones alone and lacks a portion of them. The profile shows about 1.1 million clones, 70% to 85% of them singletons. V gave up 0 bases and J gave up 6 bases, with 15 bases separating them. The CDR3 covers 15 residues. CDR1 is MNHEY and CDR2 is SMNVEV in the germline V gene (reference sequence). HIV-negative, healthy adults without recent acute infections or vaccinations were the donors. Input material: memory CD4+ T cells from PBMCs. The sample's subset: CD45RA-negative fraction. The chain is built from TRBV27 and TRBJ2-7, with D possibly TRBD1 on 6 matching bases. The receptor was isolated from a young man in good health. Some clones in this sample may be carry-over from other donors' samples. CDR3 in amino acids: CASSLSWGLGAEQYF. The DNA for the CDR3 is TGTGCCAGCAGTTTATCGTGGGGGCTCGGGGCCGAGCAGTACTTC.